The 24 T cell receptor beta chains in this list originate from one sample, sequenced in a study of T-cell reconstitution after alpha-beta-depleted transplantation in children. Unique molecular identifiers tagged the TCRbeta library. TCRdb fed the PCR reads into MiXCR, producing one record per CDR3 protein. This sample has approximately 50,000 distinct CDR3 sequences, with 5.5% to 7.5% found just once. The input for sequencing was PBMCs, mostly from graft donor cells, taken 60 days after TCRalphabeta/CD19-depleted stem cell transplant. The receptors derive from a female patient between 2 and 15 years old who had a stem cell transplant for aplastic anemia, so the T cells may come from the graft donor.

This clonotype was observed many times. The gene calls are TRBV20-1 and TRBJ2-1, with D perhaps TRBD2 (6 bases). Germline V gene lookup returns CDR1 DFQATT and CDR2 SNEGSKA (reference sequence). Trimming cost V 1 base and J 3 bases, with 22 bases left between them. The CDR3 covers 18 residues. The CDR3 loop is CSARGQDYSSSLYNEQFF. CDR3 in DNA: TGCAGTGCTAGAGGGCAGGACTACTCCTCCTCTCTCTACAATGAGCAGTTCTTC.

This clonotype was seen repeatedly, ten times or more. The chain couples TRBV9 to TRBJ2-1, with no clear D. This CDR3 is 12 amino acids long. V was trimmed by 2 bases and J by 5 bases, leaving 5 bases between them. CDR1 is SGDLS, CDR2 YYNGEE, per germline. CDR3 amino acids: CASSVSDNEQFF. The CDR3 nucleotides are TGTGCCAGCAGCGTCAGCGACAATGAGCAGTTCTTC.

The rearrangement joins TRBV6-2 or TRBV6-3 to TRBJ2-7; D is undetermined. The V and J ends lost 5 bases and 12 bases respectively, with 17 bases between them. The CDR3 totals 12 residues. Germline values: CDR1 MNHEY, CDR2 SVGEGT. CDR3: CASSPPLGWPYV. For the CDR3, the DNA is TGTGCCAGCAGTCCCCCTTTGGGCTGGCCGTACGTC.

This clonotype has ten or more counts. J is TRBJ1-4 and V is TRBV23-1, with TRBD1 as a possible D gene (5 bases). TRBV23-1 is assigned to the ORF class and has an uncertain function. V shed 6 bases and J shed 7 bases, with 21 bases lying between them. The CDR3 contains 16 residues. CDR3 region: CASSPSTAARGEKLFF. The CDR3 DNA reads as TGCGCCAGCAGCCCCTCCACGGCCGCAAGGGGTGAAAAACTGTTTTTT.

In this sample, this clonotype turned up many times. The J gene is TRBJ2-3, the V gene TRBV5-1, with D tentatively TRBD1 (5 bases). From germline, CDR1 is SGHRS and CDR2 YFSETQ. Deletions cut 4 bases from V and 4 bases from J, with 16 bases between. This CDR3 is 15 amino acids long. The CDR3 is CASSRIGVDADTQYF. The DNA for the CDR3 is TGCGCCAGCAGCCGTATAGGGGTAGATGCAGATACGCAGTATTTT.

J is TRBJ2-1 and V is TRBV4-2, with 7 bases fitting TRBD2. Germline V CDR1 and CDR2: LGHNA, YNFKEQ. Losses at the gene ends were 7 bases for V and 3 bases for J; bases not matched to a gene: 9. This CDR3 has 15 amino acids. The DNA of the CDR3 is TGTGCCAGCACGAAGGGGACGGGGGGCTACAATGAGCAGTTCTTC. Translating gives CASTKGTGGYNEQFF.

The chain carries TRBV7-9 and TRBJ2-7; D may be TRBD2 (5 bases). Trimming cost V 2 bases and J 6 bases, with 8 bases left between them. Germline V lookup: CDR1 SEHNR, CDR2 FQNEAQ (reference sequence). The CDR3 sequence is 12 residues long. CDR3 sequence reads: CASSLRGSEQYV. CDR3 sequence (DNA): TGTGCCAGCAGCTTACGGGGATCCGAGCAGTACGTC.

This clonotype was seen many times. The genes are TRBV5-1 and TRBJ2-3, with D perhaps TRBD1 or TRBD2 (5 bases each). Trimming cost V 4 bases and J 2 bases, with 14 bases left between them. Germline lookup yields CDR1 SGHRS and CDR2 YFSETQ. The CDR3 is made up of 15 amino acids. The CDR3 DNA reads TGCGCCAGCAGCCTCCGGGACGGAGCCACAGATACGCAGTATTTT. This codes for CASSLRDGATDTQYF.

The genes are TRBV11-2 and TRBJ2-7; D perhaps matches TRBD2 (5 bases). Deletions cut 2 bases from V and 1 base from J, with 18 bases between. The germline CDR1 and CDR2 sequences are SGHAT and FQNNGV. This CDR3 is 17 amino acids long. The CDR3, as DNA: TGTGCCAGCAGCTTACCCCCGTCGGGGATTGGGTCCTACGAGCAGTACTTC. Amino acids: CASSLPPSGIGSYEQYF.

Many counts were recorded for this clonotype. This chain connects TRBV21-1 to TRBJ2-1. TRBV21-1 is flagged as a pseudogene. There are 15 residues in the CDR3. CDR3 residues: CASSKVESSYNEQFF. As DNA, the CDR3 is TGTGCCAGCAGCAAAGTGGAAAGCTCCTACAATGAGCAGTTCTTC.

This clonotype occurred many times. This sequence joins TRBV18 and TRBJ1-1; D call uncertain. Germline CDR1 KGHSH, CDR2 LQKENI. The CDR3 spans 14 residues. The V and J ends lost 3 bases and 1 base respectively, with 9 bases between them. CDR3 in amino acids: CASSPSAGNTEAFF. As DNA, the CDR3 is TGTGCCAGCTCACCCTCGGCCGGGAACACTGAAGCTTTCTTT.

This clonotype was recorded at least ten times. V and J are TRBV20-1 and TRBJ2-1; 7 nucleotides line up with TRBD2. Germline V gene sequence: CDR1 DFQATT, CDR2 SNEGSKA (reference sequence). The CDR3 runs 19 residues. The J segment lost 1 base and the V segment lost 2 bases, leaving 17 bases of the junction unmatched. CDR3 residues: CSARSRGGSGGISYNEQFF. CDR3 DNA sequence: TGCAGTGCTAGATCACGGGGCGGGAGTGGGGGTATTTCCTACAATGAGCAGTTCTTC.

This clonotype was seen repeatedly, ten times or more. The rearrangement joins TRBV3-1 to TRBJ2-6; tentative D call: TRBD1 (6 bases). This CDR3 has 16 residues. Germline values: CDR1 LGHDT, CDR2 YNNKEL (reference sequence). Trimming removed 4 bases at V and 0 bases at J, with 10 bases between. CDR3 bases: TGTGCCAGCAGCCGGGGACACTACTCTGGGGCCAACGTCCTGACTTTC. Translation: CASSRGHYSGANVLTF.

This clonotype was detected many times. In nucleotides, the CDR3 is TGTGCCAGCAGCCATGTACGAGAGACCCAGTACTTC. The encoded protein is CASSHVRETQYF. The chain has TRBV3-1 and TRBJ2-5; no firm D call. The germline CDR1 and CDR2 sequences are LGHDT and YNNKEL (reference sequence). V was cut by 3 bases and J by 4 bases, with 6 bases left in between. The CDR3 has 12 amino acids.

Concerning this clonotype itself: A read error may explain this, as a much larger clone is one base away. The chain couples TRBV2 to TRBJ2-1; D is uncertain. In germline, CDR1 is SNHLY, CDR2 FYNNEI. The CDR3 runs to 11 residues. This chain's CDR3 is CASSGYNDQFF. The CDR3 DNA sequence: TGTGCCAGCAGCGGGTACAATGACCAGTTCTTC.

This clonotype came up many times. V and J are TRBV29-1 and TRBJ2-5, with 7 nucleotides matching TRBD1. Losses at the gene ends were 6 bases for V and 5 bases for J; bases not matched to a gene: 15. Per germline, CDR1 SQVTM and CDR2 ANQGSEA. This CDR3 is built from 15 residues. The CDR3 loop is CSVRTGAASVETQYF. In DNA, the CDR3 is TGCAGCGTACGGACAGGCGCCGCTTCGGTGGAGACCCAGTACTTC. The variable domain in full, with the rest retrieved from reference TRBV29-1 and TRBJ2-5, is SAVISQKPSRDICQRGTSLTIQCQVDSQVTMMFWYRQQPGQSLTLIATANQGSEATYESGFVIDKFPISRPNLTFSTLTVSNMSPEDSSIYLCSVRTGAASVETQYFGPGTRLLVL.

This clonotype has at least ten counts. The rearrangement links TRBV12-3 or TRBV12-4 to TRBJ2-7; 10 bases agree with TRBD2. The trim removed 6 bases at V and 11 bases at J, leaving 10 bases unmatched. The length of the CDR3 is 13 residues. CDR3 sequence reads: CASRASGGASEYF. CDR3 in DNA: TGTGCCAGCAGGGCAAGCGGGGGGGCTTCGGAGTACTTC.

This clonotype was counted a few times. The chain is built from TRBV19 and TRBJ1-5, with 8 bases lining up with TRBD1. Germline-derived CDR1 and CDR2 are LNHDA and SQIVND (reference sequence). With 5 bases clipped from V and 7 bases from J, the junction kept 13 bases outside the gene matches. The CDR3 is 16 residues long. CDR3 in DNA: TGTGCCAGTAGTGGCTACGACAGGGGAGGCGGGCAGCCCCAGCATTTT. Translating it yields CASSGYDRGGGQPQHF.

This clonotype was picked up a small number of times. This chain uses TRBV5-1 with TRBJ2-5, with 7 bases matching TRBD1. After removal of 0 bases from V and 5 bases from J, the junction contained 4 bases not matched to a gene. The length of the CDR3 is 14 residues. CDR1 is SGHRS, CDR2 YFSETQ, per germline. CDR3 in DNA: TGCGCCAGCAGCTTGGACAGGGGTGAGGAGACCCAGTACTTC. Its protein product is CASSLDRGEETQYF. Filled out from reference TRBV5-1 and TRBJ2-5, the complete variable domain reads KAGVTQTPRYLIKTRGQQVTLSCSPISGHRSVSWYQQTPGQGLQFLFEYFSETQRNKGNFPGRFSGRQFSNSRSEMNVSTLELGDSALYLCASSLDRGEETQYFGPGTRLLVL.

This clonotype was found many times. The chain couples TRBV9 to TRBJ2-1; 8 nucleotides line up with TRBD1. This CDR3 region has 15 residues. J was trimmed by 7 bases and V by 4 bases; bases with no gene match: 10. CDR1 is SGDLS and CDR2 is YYNGEE in the germline V gene. The CDR3 region has the DNA TGTGCCAGCAGCTTGACCGGGACAGGAGGAAATGAGCAGTTCTTC. It encodes CASSLTGTGGNEQFF.

This clonotype occurred many times. The J gene is TRBJ1-5, the V gene TRBV20-1; D call uncertain. Trimming stripped 0 bases from V and 3 bases from J, with 15 bases between. Germline CDR1 reads DFQATT; CDR2 reads SNEGSKA (reference sequence). There are 16 residues in the CDR3. CDR3 sequence (DNA): TGCAGTGCTAGAGAGGGCACGGAGGGCTTCAATCAGCCCCAGCATTTT. As protein: CSAREGTEGFNQPQHF.

Points on this clonotype: A much larger clone lies one base from this, so it may be a read error. This chain uses TRBV24-1 with TRBJ2-5; possibly TRBD2 for D (6 bases). The DNA end lines up better with TRBJ2-1; the J call may be wrong. This CDR3 has 14 amino acids. Looked up from germline, CDR1 is KGHDR and CDR2 is SFDVKD. This CDR3 reads CATSDAGPPSVQFF. In nucleotides, the CDR3 is TGTGCCACCAGTGACGCGGGACCCCCTTCGGTCCAGTTCTTC.

This clonotype was seen many times. The chain recombines TRBV5-1 with TRBJ2-1; D gene unclear. The CDR3 extends over 13 amino acids. Germline V CDR1 and CDR2: SGHRS, YFSETQ. V lost 2 bases and J lost 3, with 6 bases in between. The CDR3 is CASSFADYNEQFF. The CDR3 DNA reads as TGCGCCAGCAGCTTTGCCGACTACAATGAGCAGTTCTTC.

This clonotype was seen a handful of times. The chain has TRBV11-3 and TRBJ2-2; D uncertain. V lost 3 bases to trimming and J lost 8 bases, with 16 bases between them. The CDR3 is 15 amino acids. Germline V lookup: CDR1 SGHNT, CDR2 YENEEA. This CDR3 is CASSFLVAGAGELFF. CDR3 coding DNA: TGTGCCAGCAGCTTTCTGGTGGCAGGTGCAGGGGAGCTGTTTTTT. The full variable domain, rest sourced from reference TRBV11-3 and TRBJ2-2, is EAGVVQSPRYKIIEKKQPVAFWCNPISGHNTLYWYLQNLGQGPELLIRYENEEAVDDSQLPKDRFSAERLKGVDSTLKIQPAELGDSAVYLCASSFLVAGAGELFFGEGSRLTVL.